This T cell receptor (beta chain) was sequenced in a study of T cells after somatic rescue of genetic block. The table came from immunoSEQ multiplex PCR; TCRdb's copy has only in-frame clones and leaves some out. Seen here are about 70,000 clones, 92% observed once, and the top ten hold 3%. The CDR3 spans 13 residues. V gave up 6 bases and J gave up 6 bases, with 12 bases separating them. Germline lookup yields CDR1 LNHDA and CDR2 SQIVND (reference sequence). The specimen was peripheral blood mononuclear cells (PBMCs). The chain recombines TRBV19 with TRBJ2-1; no reliable D call. The receptor was derived from a man aged 40-49 years. As DNA, the CDR3 is TGTGCCAGTAGCGCGCCGGGTAGCAATGAGCAGTTCTTC. Its translation: CASSAPGSNEQFF.